This T cell receptor (beta chain) was sequenced for a study of beta chain features in type 1 diabetes. General study findings and limits: Significant though moderate, a shortening of TCRB CDR3s appeared in all four CD4+ subsets of Type 1 diabetes patients.

As for this clone: Its antigen is unidentified.

Sequencing targeted expressed TCRB transcripts, as all isolated RNA had been reverse transcribed. The protocol was immunoSEQ multiplex PCR, while the TCRdb copy is restricted to in-frame clones and leaves out a portion. Of 23,000 or so clones in the sample, around 68% were seen once. CDR3 length: 13 residues. The V end was cut by 4 bases, the J end by 2 bases, with 9 bases between. Germline CDR1 is MDHEN and CDR2 is SYDVKM. V usage is TRBV28 and J usage is TRBJ2-7; possible D gene TRBD2, 5 bases. Material for sequencing was Tregs from blood. This sequence originates from a man in his late teens or twenties with type 1 diabetes. CDR3 protein: CASSSPGTYEQYF. The CDR3 nucleotides are TGTGCCAGCAGTTCTCCCGGGACCTACGAGCAGTACTTC. The variable domain in full, completed from reference TRBV28 and TRBJ2-7, reads DVKVTQSSRYLVKRTGEKVFLECVQDMDHENMFWYRQDPGLGLRLIYFSYDVKMKEKGDIPEGYSVSREKKERFSLILESASTNQTSMYLCASSSPGTYEQYFGPGTRLTVT.